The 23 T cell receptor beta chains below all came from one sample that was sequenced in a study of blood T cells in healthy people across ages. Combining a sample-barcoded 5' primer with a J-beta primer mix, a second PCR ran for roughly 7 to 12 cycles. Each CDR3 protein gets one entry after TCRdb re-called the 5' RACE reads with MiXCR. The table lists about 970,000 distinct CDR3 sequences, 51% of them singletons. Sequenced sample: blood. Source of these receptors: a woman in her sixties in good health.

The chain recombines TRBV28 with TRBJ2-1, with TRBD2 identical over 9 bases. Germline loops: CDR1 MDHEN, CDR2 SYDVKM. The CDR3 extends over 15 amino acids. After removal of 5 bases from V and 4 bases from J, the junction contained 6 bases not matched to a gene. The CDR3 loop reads CASSVGLAPYNEQFF. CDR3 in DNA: TGTGCCAGCAGTGTCGGACTAGCGCCGTACAATGAGCAGTTCTTC.

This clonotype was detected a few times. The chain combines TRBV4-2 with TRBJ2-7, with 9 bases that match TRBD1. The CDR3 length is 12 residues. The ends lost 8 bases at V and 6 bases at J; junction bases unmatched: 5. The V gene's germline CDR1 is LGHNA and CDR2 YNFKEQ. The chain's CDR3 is CASGQGHGEQYF. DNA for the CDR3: TGTGCCAGCGGACAGGGGCACGGCGAGCAGTACTTC.

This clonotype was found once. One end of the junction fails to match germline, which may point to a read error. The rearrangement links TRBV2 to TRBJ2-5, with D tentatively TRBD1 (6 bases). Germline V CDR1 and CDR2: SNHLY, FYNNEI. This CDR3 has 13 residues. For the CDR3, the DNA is TGTACCAGCAGCAGGGGTGGACGGGAGACCCAGTACTTC. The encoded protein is CTSSRGGRETQYF.

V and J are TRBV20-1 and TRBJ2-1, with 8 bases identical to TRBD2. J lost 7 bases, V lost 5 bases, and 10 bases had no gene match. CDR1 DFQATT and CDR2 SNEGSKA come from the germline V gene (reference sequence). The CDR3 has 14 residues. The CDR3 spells CSALTGGPGNEQFF. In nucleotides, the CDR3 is TGCAGTGCTCTTACGGGAGGGCCCGGGAATGAGCAGTTCTTC.

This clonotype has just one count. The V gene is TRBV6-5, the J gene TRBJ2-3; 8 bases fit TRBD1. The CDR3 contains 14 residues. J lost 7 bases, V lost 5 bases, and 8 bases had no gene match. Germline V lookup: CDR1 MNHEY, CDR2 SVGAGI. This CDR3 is CASSPDRGGNTQYF. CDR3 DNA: TGTGCCAGCAGTCCCGACAGGGGCGGAAATACGCAGTATTTT.

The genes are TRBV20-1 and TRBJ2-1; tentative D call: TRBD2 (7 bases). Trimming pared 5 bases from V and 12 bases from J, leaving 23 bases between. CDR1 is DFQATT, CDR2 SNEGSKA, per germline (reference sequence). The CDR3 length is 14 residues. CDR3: CSAPQGGSKGGQFF. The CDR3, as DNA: TGCAGTGCTCCCCAAGGCGGGAGTAAAGGGGGGCAGTTCTTC.

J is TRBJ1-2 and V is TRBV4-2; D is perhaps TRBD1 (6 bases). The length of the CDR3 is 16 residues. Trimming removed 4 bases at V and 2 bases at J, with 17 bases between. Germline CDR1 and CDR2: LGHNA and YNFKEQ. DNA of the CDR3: TGTGCCAGCAGCCCACAAACAGGGTTCTTAAACTATGGCTACACCTTC. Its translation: CASSPQTGFLNYGYTF.

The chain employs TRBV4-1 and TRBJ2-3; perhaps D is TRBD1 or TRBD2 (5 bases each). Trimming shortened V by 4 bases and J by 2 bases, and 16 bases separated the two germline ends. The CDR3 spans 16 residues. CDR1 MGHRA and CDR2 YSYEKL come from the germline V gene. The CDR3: CASSPGPQGTTDTQYF. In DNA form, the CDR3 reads TGCGCCAGCAGCCCGGGGCCCCAGGGAACCACAGATACGCAGTATTTT.

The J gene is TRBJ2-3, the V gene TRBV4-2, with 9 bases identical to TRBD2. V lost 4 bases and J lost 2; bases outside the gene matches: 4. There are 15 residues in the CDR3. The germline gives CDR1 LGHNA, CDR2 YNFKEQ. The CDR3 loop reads CASSRRLADTDTQYF. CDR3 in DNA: TGTGCCAGCAGCCGCCGACTAGCGGACACAGATACGCAGTATTTT.

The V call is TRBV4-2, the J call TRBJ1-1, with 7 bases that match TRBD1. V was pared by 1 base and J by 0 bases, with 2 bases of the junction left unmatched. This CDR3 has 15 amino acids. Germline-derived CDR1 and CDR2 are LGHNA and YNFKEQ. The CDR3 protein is CASSQGQGMNTEAFF. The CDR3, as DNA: TGTGCCAGCAGCCAAGGACAGGGAATGAACACTGAAGCTTTCTTT.

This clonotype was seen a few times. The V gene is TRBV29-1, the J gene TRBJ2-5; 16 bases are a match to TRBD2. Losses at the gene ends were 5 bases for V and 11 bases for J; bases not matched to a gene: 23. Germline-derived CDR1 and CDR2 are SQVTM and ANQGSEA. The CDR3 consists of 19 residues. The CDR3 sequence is CSVSQRGTSGRAGNQPQYF. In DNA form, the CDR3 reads TGCAGCGTTTCCCAGAGAGGGACTAGCGGGAGGGCCGGTAACCAACCGCAGTACTTC.

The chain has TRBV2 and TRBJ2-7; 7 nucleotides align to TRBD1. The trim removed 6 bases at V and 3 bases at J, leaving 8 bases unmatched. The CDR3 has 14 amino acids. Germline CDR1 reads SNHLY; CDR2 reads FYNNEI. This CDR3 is CASSTGTELYEQYF. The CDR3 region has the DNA TGTGCCAGCAGCACCGGGACAGAACTCTACGAGCAGTACTTC.

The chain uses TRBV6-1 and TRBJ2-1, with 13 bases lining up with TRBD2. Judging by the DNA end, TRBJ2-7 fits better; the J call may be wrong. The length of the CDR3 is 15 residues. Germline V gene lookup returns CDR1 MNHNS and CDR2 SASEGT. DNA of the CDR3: TGTGCCAGCAGCGCCGGGACTAGCGGGAACAATGAGCAGTACTTC. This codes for CASSAGTSGNNEQYF.

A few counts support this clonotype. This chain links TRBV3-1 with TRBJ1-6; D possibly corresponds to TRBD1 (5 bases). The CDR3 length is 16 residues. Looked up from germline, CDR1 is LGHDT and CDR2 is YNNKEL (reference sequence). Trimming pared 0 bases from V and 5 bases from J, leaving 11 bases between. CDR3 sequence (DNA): TGTGCCAGCAGCCAAGATTTGGGACCGAATAATTCACCCCTCCACTTT. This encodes CASSQDLGPNNSPLHF.

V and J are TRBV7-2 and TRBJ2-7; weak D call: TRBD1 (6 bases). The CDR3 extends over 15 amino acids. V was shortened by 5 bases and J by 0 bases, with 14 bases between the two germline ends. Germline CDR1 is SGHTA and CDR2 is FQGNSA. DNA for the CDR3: TGTGCCAGCAGCCTGCGAGGGGGTTTCTCCTACGAGCAGTACTTC. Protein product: CASSLRGGFSYEQYF. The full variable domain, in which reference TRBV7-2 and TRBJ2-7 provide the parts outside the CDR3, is GAGVSQSPSNKVTEKGKDVELRCDPISGHTALYWYRQSLGQGLEFLIYFQGNSAPDKSGLPSDRFSAERTGGSVSTLTIQRTQQEDSAVYLCASSLRGGFSYEQYFGPGTRLTVT.

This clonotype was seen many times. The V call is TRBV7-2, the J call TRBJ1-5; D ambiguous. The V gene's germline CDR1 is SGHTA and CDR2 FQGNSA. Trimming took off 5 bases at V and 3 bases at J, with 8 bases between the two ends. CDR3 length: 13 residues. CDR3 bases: TGTGCCAGCAGCCCCGGCGCCAATCAGCCCCAGCATTTT. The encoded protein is CASSPGANQPQHF.

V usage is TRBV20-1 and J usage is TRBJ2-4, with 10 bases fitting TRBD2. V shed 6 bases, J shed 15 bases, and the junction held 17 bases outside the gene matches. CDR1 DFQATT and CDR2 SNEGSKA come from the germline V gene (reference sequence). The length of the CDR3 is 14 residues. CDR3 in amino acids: CSAGTSEEPVDRYF. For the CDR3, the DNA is TGCAGTGCGGGGACTAGCGAGGAACCAGTTGATCGGTACTTC.

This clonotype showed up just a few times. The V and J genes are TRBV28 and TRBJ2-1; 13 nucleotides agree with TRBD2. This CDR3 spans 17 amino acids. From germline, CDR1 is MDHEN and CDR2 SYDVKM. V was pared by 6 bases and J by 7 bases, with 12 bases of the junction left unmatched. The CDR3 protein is CASRGDLTSGRINEQFF. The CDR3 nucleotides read TGTGCCAGCAGGGGTGACTTGACTAGCGGGAGGATAAATGAGCAGTTCTTC.

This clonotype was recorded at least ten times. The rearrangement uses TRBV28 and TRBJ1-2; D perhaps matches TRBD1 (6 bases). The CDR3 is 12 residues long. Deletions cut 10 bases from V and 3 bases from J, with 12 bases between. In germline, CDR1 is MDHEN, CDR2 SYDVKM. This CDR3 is CATADRHYGYTF. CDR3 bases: TGTGCCACTGCGGACAGACACTATGGCTACACCTTC.

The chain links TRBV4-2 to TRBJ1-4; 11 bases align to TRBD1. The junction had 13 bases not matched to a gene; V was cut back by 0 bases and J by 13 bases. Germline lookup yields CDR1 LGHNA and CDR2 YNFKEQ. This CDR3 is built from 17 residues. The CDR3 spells CASSQDLDRGRIVVLFF. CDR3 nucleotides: TGTGCCAGCAGCCAAGATCTGGACAGGGGGCGCATAGTTGTACTGTTTTTT.

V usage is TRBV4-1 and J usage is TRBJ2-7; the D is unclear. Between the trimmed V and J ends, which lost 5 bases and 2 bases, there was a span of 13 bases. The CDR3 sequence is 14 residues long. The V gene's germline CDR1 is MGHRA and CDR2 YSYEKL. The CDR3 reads CASSGFGKAYEQYF. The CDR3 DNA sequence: TGCGCCAGCAGCGGTTTTGGGAAGGCCTACGAGCAGTACTTC.

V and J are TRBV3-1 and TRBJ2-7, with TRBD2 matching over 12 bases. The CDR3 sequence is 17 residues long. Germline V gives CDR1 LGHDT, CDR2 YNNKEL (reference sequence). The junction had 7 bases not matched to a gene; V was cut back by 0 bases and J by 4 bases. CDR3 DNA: TGTGCCAGCAGCCAAGATAGGCTAGCGGGAGGGTTATACGAGCAGTACTTC. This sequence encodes CASSQDRLAGGLYEQYF.

CDR3 protein: CASRERGQGGTTQYF. The CDR3 nucleotides read TGTGCCAGCAGAGAAAGGGGCCAAGGGGGAACTACGCAGTATTTT. The V gene is TRBV6-5, the J gene TRBJ2-3; tentatively, D is TRBD1 (6 bases). From germline, CDR1 is MNHEY and CDR2 SVGAGI. This CDR3 is 15 amino acids long. Between the trimmed V and J ends, which lost 6 bases and 8 bases, there was a span of 21 bases.